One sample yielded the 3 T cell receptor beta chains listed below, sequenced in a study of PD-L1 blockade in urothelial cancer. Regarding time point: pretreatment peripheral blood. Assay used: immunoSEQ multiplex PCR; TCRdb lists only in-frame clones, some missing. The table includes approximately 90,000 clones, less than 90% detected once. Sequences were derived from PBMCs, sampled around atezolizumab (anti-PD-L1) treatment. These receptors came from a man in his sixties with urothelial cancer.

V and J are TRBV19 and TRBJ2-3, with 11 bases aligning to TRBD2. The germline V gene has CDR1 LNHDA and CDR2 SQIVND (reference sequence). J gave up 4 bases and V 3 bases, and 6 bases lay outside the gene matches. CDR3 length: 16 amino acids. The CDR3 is CASSISGGASADTQYF. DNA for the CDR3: TGTGCCAGTAGTATTAGCGGGGGGGCTAGCGCAGATACGCAGTATTTT.

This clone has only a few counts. CDR3 residues: CASSPDSLAGELFF. The CDR3 DNA reads as TGCGCCAGCAGCCCGGACTCACTAGCCGGGGAGCTGTTTTTT. The chain employs TRBV4-3 and TRBJ2-2; D possibly corresponds to TRBD2 (5 bases). The V gene's germline CDR1 is LGHNA and CDR2 YSLEER. This CDR3 region has 14 residues. V was pared by 4 bases and J by 6 bases, with 12 bases between.

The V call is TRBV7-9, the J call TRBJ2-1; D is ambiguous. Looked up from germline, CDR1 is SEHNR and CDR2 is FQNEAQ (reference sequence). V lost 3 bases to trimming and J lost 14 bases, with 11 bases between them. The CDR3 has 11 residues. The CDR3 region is CASSFETSEFF. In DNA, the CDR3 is TGTGCCAGCAGCTTTGAGACTTCGGAGTTCTTC.